These 3 T cell receptor beta chains were sequenced from one sample in a study of T cells in Graves' hyperthyroidism and ophthalmopathy. TCR beta CDR3 regions were amplified from RNA transcripts. An initial round of RT-PCR targeting the TCR CDR3 relied on the HTBI primer set. TCRdb reanalysed the multiplex PCR reads using MiXCR and keeps one entry per CDR3 protein. The repertoire consists of 550,000 to 600,000 distinct CDR3 sequences, with just over 45% occurring once and the leading ten covering roughly 19%. Sequencing was performed on peripheral blood or thyroid tissue (not recorded which). The source is an adult woman with Graves' disease, either hyperthyroidism or ophthalmopathy (not recorded which).

The CDR3 DNA sequence: TGTGCCAGCAGTTTATCTGGACAGGTCTACTCCTACGAGCAGTACTTC. Residues: CASSLSGQVYSYEQYF. The gene calls are TRBV28 and TRBJ2-7, with TRBD1 identical over 7 bases. V shed 1 base, J shed 0 bases, and the junction held 6 bases outside the gene matches. This CDR3 has 16 residues. The germline V gene has CDR1 MDHEN and CDR2 SYDVKM. Full variable domain (rest looked up from reference TRBV28 and TRBJ2-7): DVKVTQSSRYLVKRTGEKVFLECVQDMDHENMFWYRQDPGLGLRLIYFSYDVKMKEKGDIPEGYSVSREKKERFSLILESASTNQTSMYLCASSLSGQVYSYEQYFGPGTRLTVT.

The chain uses TRBV2 and TRBJ2-7; 7 nucleotides line up with TRBD2. From germline, CDR1 is SNHLY and CDR2 FYNNEI. V lost 6 bases, J lost 7 bases, and 21 bases stayed unmatched. The CDR3 covers 17 residues. CDR3: CASSKLWGGTGGNEQYF. In nucleotides, the CDR3 is TGTGCCAGCAGCAAACTTTGGGGGGGGACTGGCGGGAATGAGCAGTACTTC.

This clonotype was recorded a few times. This rearrangement joins TRBV2 to TRBJ1-4, with D tentatively TRBD1 (6 bases). This CDR3 comprises 18 residues. V lost 2 bases, J lost 5 bases, and 21 bases lay in between. From germline, CDR1 is SNHLY and CDR2 FYNNEI. The chain's CDR3 is CASSETYRVRRNNEKLFF. The CDR3 bases are TGTGCCAGCAGTGAAACCTACAGGGTCCGGCGGAACAATGAAAAACTGTTTTTT.